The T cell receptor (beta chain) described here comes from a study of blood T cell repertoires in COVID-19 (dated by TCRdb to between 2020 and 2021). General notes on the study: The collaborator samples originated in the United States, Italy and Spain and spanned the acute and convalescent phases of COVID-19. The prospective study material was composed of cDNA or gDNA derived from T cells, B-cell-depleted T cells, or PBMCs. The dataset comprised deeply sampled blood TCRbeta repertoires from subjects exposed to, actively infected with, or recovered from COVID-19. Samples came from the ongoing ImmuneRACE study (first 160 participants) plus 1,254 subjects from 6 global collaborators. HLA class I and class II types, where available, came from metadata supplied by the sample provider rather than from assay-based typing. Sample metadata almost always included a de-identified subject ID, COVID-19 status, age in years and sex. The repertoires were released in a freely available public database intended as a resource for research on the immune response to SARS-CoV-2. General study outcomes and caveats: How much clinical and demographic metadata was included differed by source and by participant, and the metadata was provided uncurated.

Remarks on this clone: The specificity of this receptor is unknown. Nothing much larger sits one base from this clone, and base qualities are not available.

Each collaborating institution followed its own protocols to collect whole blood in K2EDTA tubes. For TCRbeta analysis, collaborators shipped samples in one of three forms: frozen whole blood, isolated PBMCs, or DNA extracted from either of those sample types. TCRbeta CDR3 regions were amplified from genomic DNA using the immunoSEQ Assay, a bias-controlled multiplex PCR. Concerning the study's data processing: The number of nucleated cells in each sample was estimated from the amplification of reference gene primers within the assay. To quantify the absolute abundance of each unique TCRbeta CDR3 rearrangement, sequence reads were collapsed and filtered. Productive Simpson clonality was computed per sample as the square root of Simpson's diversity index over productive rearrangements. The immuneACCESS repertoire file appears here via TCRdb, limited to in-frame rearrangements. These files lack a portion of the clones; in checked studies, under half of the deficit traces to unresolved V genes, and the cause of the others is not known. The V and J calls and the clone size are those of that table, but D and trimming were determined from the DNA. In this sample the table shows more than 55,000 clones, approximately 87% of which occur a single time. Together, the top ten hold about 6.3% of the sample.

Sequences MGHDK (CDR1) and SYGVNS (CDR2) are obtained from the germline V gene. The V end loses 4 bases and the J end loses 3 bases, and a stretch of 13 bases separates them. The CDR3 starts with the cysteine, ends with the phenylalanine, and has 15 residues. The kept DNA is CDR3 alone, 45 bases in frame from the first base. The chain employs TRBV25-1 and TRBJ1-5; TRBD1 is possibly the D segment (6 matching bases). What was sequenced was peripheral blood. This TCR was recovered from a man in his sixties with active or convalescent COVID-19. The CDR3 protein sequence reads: CASSVLGDNNQPQHF. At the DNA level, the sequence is TGTGCCAGCAGTGTACTAGGGGACAACAATCAGCCCCAGCATTTT.